The TCR beta chain described here comes from a study of CD8+ T cells in alopecia areata. Extracted from the samples, RNA was reverse transcribed into cDNA to serve as the sequencing template. Generated by immunoSEQ multiplex PCR, the TCRdb table keeps only in-frame clones and is missing some. Of about 170,000 clones listed, 65% to 75% are singletons. This clone was counted a single time. Germline V gives CDR1 LNHDA, CDR2 SQIVND (reference sequence). V lost 6 bases and J lost 7; bases outside the gene matches: 7. CDR3 size: 13 residues. The chain has TRBV19 and TRBJ1-1, with TRBD1 matching over 8 bases. The source is a human donor with alopecia areata. The input for sequencing was CD8+ T cells sorted from blood, taken at week 0. CDR3 residues: CASSFPGGLEAFF. The CDR3 DNA follows: TGTGCCAGTAGCTTTCCAGGGGGCCTTGAAGCTTTCTTT.